These T cell receptor beta chains were read from a single sample in a study of blood T cell repertoires in COVID-19. Here immunoSEQ multiplex PCR was the method, and the copy in TCRdb shows in-frame clones only, minus some. The table has 150,000 to 170,000 clones, roughly 81% seen once. Sequencing was done on a sample of peripheral blood. The source of these receptors is an older woman with COVID-19, enrolled during active disease. CDR3s include the opening cysteine and the closing phenylalanine or tryptophan. A D gene is named only where the DNA matches it firmly. Clone size appears in some rows only: once, few, many, or a class for an expanded clone.

v_gene: TRBV7-3
j_gene: TRBJ1-6
d_gene: -
len: 14
abundance: -
CDR3nt: TGTGCCAGCAGCTTAACCGGGGTTAATTCACCCCTCCACTTT
CDR3aa: CASSLTGVNSPLHF

v_gene: TRBV18
j_gene: TRBJ2-1
d_gene: -
len: 16
abundance: -
CDR3nt: TGTGCCAGCTCGCAGGACCAGACTAAAGGCTACAATGAGCAGTTCTTC
CDR3aa: CASSQDQTKGYNEQFF

v_gene: TRBV29-1
j_gene: TRBJ1-1
d_gene: -
len: 10
abundance: -
CDR3nt: TGCAGCGTTGGTGAGATTGAAGCTTTCTTT
CDR3aa: CSVGEIEAFF

v_gene: TRBV6-1
j_gene: TRBJ2-3
d_gene: -
len: 12
abundance: -
CDR3nt: TGTGCCAGCAGTGAAAGGGGCCTTTGGCAGTATTTT
CDR3aa: CASSERGLWQYF

v_gene: TRBV3-1/TRBV3-2
j_gene: TRBJ1-1
d_gene: TRBD1
len: 15
abundance: -
CDR3nt: TGTGCCAGCAGCCTTCAGGACAGGGGGCCGGCTGAAGCTTTCTTT
CDR3aa: CASSLQDRGPAEAFF

v_gene: TRBV19
j_gene: TRBJ2-2
d_gene: -
len: 14
abundance: -
CDR3nt: TGTGCCAGTAGTATGTGGCAGGGGACCGGGGAGCTGTTTTTT
CDR3aa: CASSMWQGTGELFF

v_gene: TRBV6-5
j_gene: TRBJ1-6
d_gene: -
len: 15
abundance: -
CDR3nt: TGTGCCAGCAGTTACGGTCAGAACTATAATTCACCCCTCCACTTT
CDR3aa: CASSYGQNYNSPLHF

v_gene: TRBV5-1
j_gene: TRBJ2-3
d_gene: TRBD2
len: 15
abundance: -
CDR3nt: TGCGCCAGCACCGGCCCTAGCGGCGATACAGATACGCAGTATTTT
CDR3aa: CASTGPSGDTDTQYF

v_gene: TRBV5-6
j_gene: TRBJ1-1
d_gene: -
len: 13
abundance: -
CDR3nt: TGTGCCAGCAGCTTGCCCCAACCCGGGGAAGCTTTCTTT
CDR3aa: CASSLPQPGEAFF

v_gene: TRBV27
j_gene: TRBJ2-2
d_gene: -
len: 15
abundance: -
CDR3nt: TGTGCCAGCCGTATCACGGCGGTGAACACCGGGGAGCTGTTTTTT
CDR3aa: CASRITAVNTGELFF

v_gene: TRBV6-5
j_gene: TRBJ1-6
d_gene: -
len: 14
abundance: -
CDR3nt: TGTGCCAGCGCTATACAGGGCTATAATTCACCCCTCCACTTT
CDR3aa: CASAIQGYNSPLHF

v_gene: TRBV29-1
j_gene: TRBJ1-2
d_gene: -
len: 13
abundance: -
CDR3nt: TGCAGCGTTGGGGGAGGGTTCGGCTATGGCTACACCTTC
CDR3aa: CSVGGGFGYGYTF

v_gene: TRBV5-1
j_gene: TRBJ1-3
d_gene: -
len: 13
abundance: -
CDR3nt: TGCGCCAGCAGCTTGGGTACTTTGGACACCATATATTTT
CDR3aa: CASSLGTLDTIYF

v_gene: TRBV6-6
j_gene: TRBJ1-5
d_gene: -
len: 15
abundance: -
CDR3nt: TGTGCCAGCAGTTACTTTGACAGCCCTAATCAGCCCCAGCATTTT
CDR3aa: CASSYFDSPNQPQHF

v_gene: TRBV6-5
j_gene: TRBJ1-1
d_gene: TRBD1
len: 14
abundance: few
CDR3nt: TGTGCCAGCAGTAGAAAGACAGGGTCCGGTGAAGCTTTCTTT
CDR3aa: CASSRKTGSGEAFF

v_gene: TRBV5-6
j_gene: TRBJ1-2
d_gene: -
len: 14
abundance: -
CDR3nt: TGTGCCAGCAGCTTGAACCAGGGATTCTATGGCTACACCTTC
CDR3aa: CASSLNQGFYGYTF

v_gene: TRBV19
j_gene: TRBJ1-2
d_gene: -
len: 11
abundance: -
CDR3nt: TGTGCCAGTTCCCAGGGGATTGGCTACACCTTC
CDR3aa: CASSQGIGYTF

v_gene: TRBV6-6
j_gene: TRBJ2-1
d_gene: TRBD2
len: 11
abundance: -
CDR3nt: TGTGCCAGCGGACGGGAGGATGAGCAGTTCTTC
CDR3aa: CASGREDEQFF

v_gene: TRBV7-9
j_gene: TRBJ1-1
d_gene: TRBD1
len: 15
abundance: -
CDR3nt: TGTGCCAGCAGCTTGGCAGGGGGCCCGAACACTGAAGCTTTCTTT
CDR3aa: CASSLAGGPNTEAFF

v_gene: TRBV10-3
j_gene: TRBJ2-7
d_gene: TRBD2
len: 12
abundance: -
CDR3nt: TGTGCCATAAACGGGGGGGATTTCGAGCAGTACTTC
CDR3aa: CAINGGDFEQYF

v_gene: TRBV9
j_gene: TRBJ2-1
d_gene: TRBD2
len: 14
abundance: once
CDR3nt: TGTGCCAGCAGCCCGAGACTAGCCCACAATGAGCAGTTCTTC
CDR3aa: CASSPRLAHNEQFF

v_gene: TRBV3-1/TRBV3-2
j_gene: TRBJ1-6
d_gene: TRBD1
len: 17
abundance: -
CDR3nt: TGTGCCAGCAGCCAAGATCTGAAGGTCAGGGGGCCTTCACCCCTCCACTTT
CDR3aa: CASSQDLKVRGPSPLHF

v_gene: TRBV9
j_gene: TRBJ2-3
d_gene: TRBD2
len: 14
abundance: -
CDR3nt: TGTGCCAGCAGCAAAGGGGCTAGCGGGGATACGCAGTATTTT
CDR3aa: CASSKGASGDTQYF

v_gene: TRBV19
j_gene: TRBJ1-1
d_gene: -
len: 14
abundance: -
CDR3nt: TGTGCCAGTAGTATAGATCCAGGGTATTCTGAAGCTTTCTTT
CDR3aa: CASSIDPGYSEAFF

v_gene: TRBV5-1
j_gene: TRBJ2-5
d_gene: TRBD2
len: 17
abundance: -
CDR3nt: TGCGCCAGCAGCCCGGGGACTAGCGGGGACGAACATTCGTCCCAGTACTTC
CDR3aa: CASSPGTSGDEHSSQYF

v_gene: TRBV5-1
j_gene: TRBJ1-4
d_gene: -
len: 15
abundance: -
CDR3nt: TGCGCCAGCAGCGACGGGACACTTGTTAATGAAAAACTGTTTTTT
CDR3aa: CASSDGTLVNEKLFF

v_gene: TRBV19
j_gene: TRBJ1-1
d_gene: -
len: 13
abundance: once
CDR3nt: TGTGCCAGTAGTAGCAGGGTGAACACTGAAGCTTTCTTT
CDR3aa: CASSSRVNTEAFF

v_gene: TRBV21-1
j_gene: TRBJ1-1
d_gene: -
len: 14
abundance: many
CDR3nt: TGTGCCAGCAGCAAGAATTCGGGGAACACTGAAGCTTTCTTT
CDR3aa: CASSKNSGNTEAFF

v_gene: TRBV5-4
j_gene: TRBJ2-1
d_gene: TRBD2
len: 14
abundance: -
CDR3nt: TGTGCCAGCAGCTTCGGACTAGTTGGTTATGAGCAGTTCTTC
CDR3aa: CASSFGLVGYEQFF

v_gene: TRBV4-2
j_gene: TRBJ1-2
d_gene: TRBD1
len: 16
abundance: few
CDR3nt: TGTGCCAGCAGCCAAGATCACAGTGCAGGGGGTTATGGCTACACCTTC
CDR3aa: CASSQDHSAGGYGYTF

v_gene: TRBV11-2
j_gene: TRBJ1-4
d_gene: -
len: 15
abundance: -
CDR3nt: TGTGCCAGCAGCTTATTCCAGGGAGGGAATGAAAAACTGTTTTTT
CDR3aa: CASSLFQGGNEKLFF

v_gene: TRBV5-1
j_gene: TRBJ2-2
d_gene: -
len: 15
abundance: -
CDR3nt: TGCGCCAGCAGCCGCGGACACCGGGACACCGGGGAGCTGTTTTTT
CDR3aa: CASSRGHRDTGELFF

v_gene: TRBV3-1/TRBV3-2
j_gene: TRBJ2-1
d_gene: TRBD1
len: 15
abundance: -
CDR3nt: TGTGCCAGCAGCCAGGCGACAGGGCCCTACAATGAGCAGTTCTTC
CDR3aa: CASSQATGPYNEQFF

v_gene: TRBV9
j_gene: TRBJ1-1
d_gene: -
len: 14
abundance: -
CDR3nt: TGTGCCAGCAGCGTAGAACAACTGAACACTGAAGCTTTCTTT
CDR3aa: CASSVEQLNTEAFF

v_gene: TRBV10-3
j_gene: TRBJ1-2
d_gene: TRBD1
len: 14
abundance: -
CDR3nt: TGTGCCATCAGTGAGTTAGGCCCAGGGGGAGGCTACACCTTC
CDR3aa: CAISELGPGGGYTF

v_gene: TRBV7-3
j_gene: TRBJ2-3
d_gene: TRBD2
len: 16
abundance: -
CDR3nt: TGTGCCAGCAGCCCCGGGGGGGTAGCGGGAAGAGGTACGCAGTATTTT
CDR3aa: CASSPGGVAGRGTQYF

v_gene: TRBV11-3
j_gene: TRBJ2-1
d_gene: TRBD2
len: 15
abundance: -
CDR3nt: TGTGCCAGCAGCTTAGGACTAGCGGGAGGAGAGGAGCAGTTCTTC
CDR3aa: CASSLGLAGGEEQFF

v_gene: TRBV12-3/TRBV12-4
j_gene: TRBJ1-1
d_gene: -
len: 13
abundance: once
CDR3nt: TGTGCCAGCAGTTTCGAGCTGAACACTGAAGCTTTCTTT
CDR3aa: CASSFELNTEAFF

v_gene: TRBV6-5
j_gene: TRBJ2-1
d_gene: TRBD2
len: 13
abundance: -
CDR3nt: TGTGCCAGCAGTAACGGGAGGGCTAATGAGCAGTTCTTC
CDR3aa: CASSNGRANEQFF

v_gene: TRBV18
j_gene: TRBJ2-7
d_gene: -
len: 13
abundance: once
CDR3nt: TGTGCCAGCTCACGAAAGCAAGACTACGAGCAGTACTTC
CDR3aa: CASSRKQDYEQYF

v_gene: TRBV29-1
j_gene: TRBJ2-2
d_gene: TRBD1
len: 13
abundance: -
CDR3nt: TGCAGCATAGAAACAGGGGCGGCCGGGGAGCTGTTTTTT
CDR3aa: CSIETGAAGELFF